A single TCR beta chain is shown here with its context. Antigen specificity is unknown. These data are taken from a study of blood T cells in healthy people across ages. About the study: Capturing about one barcoded beta molecule per two T cells was achieved by template switching. Study results and limitations: Diversity estimated from one million T cells was considered an underestimate.

V gave up 4 bases and J gave up 6 bases, with 18 bases separating them. CDR3 length equals 14 residues. Germline lookup yields CDR1 DFQATT and CDR2 SNEGSKA (reference sequence). Each donor supplied roughly 9.1 milliliters of peripheral blood. Per sample, no less than 5 micrograms of total RNA were extracted. Sample-barcoded 5' priming and a J-beta primer mix drove a second PCR of roughly 6 to 12 cycles. MiXCR, applied by TCRdb to the 5' RACE reads, yields one record per CDR3 protein. The sample consists of some 1,800,000 distinct CDR3 sequences, approximately 39% of them appearing once. The V call is TRBV20-1, the J call TRBJ2-5; perhaps TRBD2 as D (5 bases). The clonotype comes from a human donor in good health. Sequencing was performed on blood. The CDR3 protein is CSATPLGAAKTQYF. Here the CDR3 DNA reads TGCAGTGCTACCCCACTAGGAGCCGCAAAGACCCAGTACTTC.